These 21 T cell receptor beta chains were sequenced from one sample in a study of cytomegalovirus exposure and HLA in healthy donors. Assay: immunoSEQ multiplex PCR; the TCRdb copy retains only in-frame clones and omits some. The table lists over 250,000 clones, around 86% of them singletons, with around 1% in the top ten. The specimen sequenced was PBMCs. All receptors derive from a woman younger than 30 in good health and CMV-seronegative.

V is TRBV23-1 and J is TRBJ2-6, with D unclear. TRBV23-1 is labeled an ORF, and its function is uncertain. This CDR3 is built from 18 residues. The V end lost 8 bases, the J end lost 0 bases, and 20 bases lay between the germline ends. CDR3 residues: CASSTPTHGNSGANVLTF. CDR3 coding DNA: TGCGCCAGCTCAACCCCCACGCATGGCAACTCTGGGGCCAACGTCCTGACTTTC.

The V call is TRBV7-2, the J call TRBJ1-5; no definite D call. This CDR3 spans 12 amino acids. The V gene lost 5 bases and the J gene lost 1 base, with 3 bases spanning the gap. Germline lookup yields CDR1 SGHTA and CDR2 FQGNSA. The CDR3 bases are TGTGCCAGCAGCGGCAGCAATCAGCCCCAGCATTTT. It translates to CASSGSNQPQHF.

In DNA form, the CDR3 reads TGCGCCAGCAGCCAAGAACCAGGGGTTCTTGGAAACACCATATATTTT. Translating it yields CASSQEPGVLGNTIYF. V is TRBV4-1 and J is TRBJ1-3; D is perhaps TRBD1 (6 bases). The CDR3 spans 16 residues. Germline CDR1 and CDR2: MGHRA and YSYEKL. The V end lost 0 bases, the J end lost 3 bases, and 12 bases lay between the germline ends.

The V gene is TRBV14, the J gene TRBJ1-1, with 7 bases fitting TRBD1. CDR1 is SGHDN and CDR2 is FVKESK in the germline V gene. This CDR3 is built from 15 residues. Trimming cost V 2 bases and J 4 bases; bases outside gene matches: 7. CDR3: CASSQPGTATTEAFF. The CDR3 region has the DNA TGTGCCAGCAGCCAACCCGGGACAGCTACCACTGAAGCTTTCTTT.

This chain joins TRBV7-2 and TRBJ2-3; D might be TRBD2 (6 bases). The CDR3 loop spans 18 amino acids. The germline gives CDR1 SGHTA, CDR2 FQGNSA. V lost 6 bases and J 0 bases, leaving 22 bases between the germline ends. CDR3 nucleotides: TGTGCCAGCAGTCCGACGGGGGAAGGCTACTATAGCACAGATACGCAGTATTTT. Its translation is CASSPTGEGYYSTDTQYF.

This clone was observed a few times. The chain combines TRBV5-1 with TRBJ1-2; a weak D match, TRBD1 (6 bases). CDR3 size: 15 residues. Deletions cut 3 bases from V and 4 bases from J, with 16 bases between. CDR1 is SGHRS and CDR2 is YFSETQ in the germline V gene. In DNA form, the CDR3 reads TGCGCCAGCAGCTCGGACAGCTACCCCCGCTATGGCTACACCTTC. It codes for CASSSDSYPRYGYTF.

J is TRBJ1-6 and V is TRBV5-1; D uncertain. The V gene's germline CDR1 is SGHRS and CDR2 YFSETQ. V was pared by 3 bases and J by 10 bases, with 17 bases between. This CDR3 has 15 amino acids. The CDR3 loop is CASSSLPGEDSPLHF. The CDR3 nucleotides read TGCGCCAGCAGCTCCTTACCCGGGGAAGACTCACCCCTCCACTTT.

The chain couples TRBV29-1 to TRBJ1-1, with a weak D call TRBD1 (5 bases). The ends were cut back, 7 bases at V and 7 bases at J, with 16 bases in the middle. Germline-derived CDR1 and CDR2 are SQVTM and ANQGSEA. The CDR3 is made up of 12 amino acids. The DNA of the CDR3 is TGCAGCGCTAGCGAGTGGAGGGGTGAAGCTTTCTTT. Protein product: CSASEWRGEAFF.

This clone was seen just once. V usage is TRBV5-1 and J usage is TRBJ2-2; 10 bases map to TRBD1. The CDR3 is 12 amino acids. V was pared by 9 bases and J by 7 bases, with 3 bases of the junction left unmatched. Germline V gives CDR1 SGHRS, CDR2 YFSETQ. The CDR3 DNA follows: TGCGCCACAGGACAGGGGGTCGGGGAGCTGTTTTTT. It is translated as CATGQGVGELFF.

The genes are TRBV11-2 and TRBJ1-4; D gene ambiguous. Trimming cost V 5 bases and J 2 bases, with 21 bases left between them. Germline CDR1 reads SGHAT; CDR2 reads FQNNGV. The CDR3 has 18 residues. The CDR3 reads CASSLSRRAAPTNEKLFF. In nucleotides, the CDR3 is TGTGCCAGCAGCCTCAGTAGAAGAGCGGCGCCCACTAATGAAAAACTGTTTTTT. The full variable domain, completed using reference TRBV11-2 and TRBJ1-4, is EAGVAQSPRYKIIEKRQSVAFWCNPISGHATLYWYQQILGQGPKLLIQFQNNGVVDDSQLPKDRFSAERLKGVDSTLKIQPAKLEDSAVYLCASSLSRRAAPTNEKLFFGSGTQLSVL.

The DNA for the CDR3 is TGTGCCAGCAGCCGACAGGGCACCCACTATGGCTACACCTTC. It encodes CASSRQGTHYGYTF. The V call is TRBV11-2, the J call TRBJ1-2; 7 positions agree with TRBD1. The CDR3 is made up of 14 amino acids. With 5 bases clipped from V and 3 bases from J, the junction kept 6 bases outside the gene matches. Germline CDR1 is SGHAT and CDR2 is FQNNGV. Based on the CDR3 plus reference TRBV11-2 and TRBJ1-2, the full variable domain is EAGVAQSPRYKIIEKRQSVAFWCNPISGHATLYWYQQILGQGPKLLIQFQNNGVVDDSQLPKDRFSAERLKGVDSTLKIQPAKLEDSAVYLCASSRQGTHYGYTFGSGTRLTVV.

Concerning this clone: Other nucleotide sequences in the sample specify the same CDR3. V and J are TRBV5-1 and TRBJ2-1; TRBD2 agrees at 10 bases. This CDR3 has 15 amino acids. Per the germline V gene, CDR1 is SGHRS and CDR2 is YFSETQ. J gave up 4 bases and V 1 base, and 2 bases lay outside the gene matches. In nucleotides, the CDR3 is TGCGCCAGCAGCTTGAGTAGCGGGGGGTACAATGAGCAGTTCTTC. It specifies CASSLSSGGYNEQFF.

V and J are TRBV7-6 and TRBJ1-2; D not certain. Trimming removed 2 bases at V and 8 bases at J, with 12 bases between. The germline CDR1 and CDR2 sequences are SGHVS and FNYEAQ. This CDR3 spans 13 amino acids. The DNA of the CDR3 is TGTGCCAGCAGCTTAAGTCGCGCGGGGGGCTACACCTTC. Translated, it gives CASSLSRAGGYTF.

This rearrangement joins TRBV4-3 to TRBJ1-5; 10 bases are shared with TRBD1. The trim removed 4 bases at V and 9 bases at J, leaving 6 bases unmatched. The CDR3 runs to 14 residues. Germline V gives CDR1 LGHNA, CDR2 YSLEER. CDR3 DNA sequence: TGCGCCAGCAGCCCTGGACAGGGGGAGAGGCCCCAGCATTTT. Its protein is CASSPGQGERPQHF.

The chain carries TRBV19 and TRBJ2-7, with D maybe TRBD2 (5 bases). The CDR3 is 14 residues long. Germline CDR1 and CDR2: LNHDA and SQIVND (reference sequence). The germline V and J ends were trimmed by 7 bases and 3 bases, with 16 bases remaining between them. The CDR3 protein is CASMRAADLYEQYF. The CDR3 DNA reads TGTGCCAGTATGAGGGCAGCGGATCTCTACGAGCAGTACTTC.

This chain connects TRBV6-5 to TRBJ2-7; 7 bases align to TRBD2. After removal of 2 bases from V and 3 bases from J, the junction contained 7 bases not matched to a gene. This CDR3 contains 15 residues. Germline lookup yields CDR1 MNHEY and CDR2 SVGAGI. Written as DNA, the CDR3 is TGTGCCAGCAGTTACGAGCGGGGAGCGGGCTACGAGCAGTACTTC. Amino acid sequence: CASSYERGAGYEQYF.

For the CDR3, the DNA is TGTGCCAGCAGCCCCCCCGAGGGCTCTGGGGCCAACGTCCTGACTTTC. Translated: CASSPPEGSGANVLTF. The rearrangement links TRBV7-9 to TRBJ2-6; D is perhaps TRBD2 (5 bases). The CDR3 loop spans 16 amino acids. The V gene's germline CDR1 is SEHNR and CDR2 FQNEAQ (reference sequence). The germline V and J ends were trimmed by 5 bases and 0 bases, with 11 bases remaining between them.

V and J are TRBV18 and TRBJ1-1; TRBD1 might be the D (6 bases). Germline V gene data show CDR1 as KGHSH and CDR2 as LQKENI. Trimming stripped 4 bases from V and 3 bases from J, with 12 bases between. The CDR3 is 14 residues long. The CDR3 DNA reads TGTGCCAGCTCACTACAGGGTAAGGACACTGAAGCTTTCTTT. Translated: CASSLQGKDTEAFF.

The chain recombines TRBV7-3 with TRBJ1-6; D is perhaps TRBD1 (5 bases). CDR3 length equals 13 residues. Germline V gene data show CDR1 as SGHTA and CDR2 as FQGTGA. V was pared by 2 bases and J by 7 bases, with 6 bases between. The CDR3: CASSLYRNSPLHF. In DNA form, the CDR3 reads TGTGCCAGCAGCTTATACAGGAATTCACCCCTCCACTTT.

The rearrangement uses TRBV6-5 and TRBJ2-2, with TRBD1 matching 10 bases. Germline V gene sequence: CDR1 MNHEY, CDR2 SVGAGI. The CDR3 runs to 15 residues. Trimming took 6 bases from V and 1 from J; bases not matched to a gene: 2. In nucleotides, the CDR3 is TGTGCCAGCAGCGGACAGGGGGTGAACACCGGGGAGCTGTTTTTT. Its translation is CASSGQGVNTGELFF.

V is TRBV5-6 and J is TRBJ2-7, with D possibly matching TRBD2 (6 bases). Germline CDR1 and CDR2: SGHDT and YYEEEE. The CDR3 is made up of 16 amino acids. The germline V and J ends were trimmed by 4 bases and 2 bases, with 19 bases remaining between them. Written as DNA, the CDR3 is TGTGCCAGCAGCCTGGGGGACTGGACAACCACCTACGAGCAGTACTTC. Amino acids: CASSLGDWTTTYEQYF.